These 31 T cell receptor beta chains were sequenced from one sample in a study of Ad26.COV2.S vaccination and SARS-CoV-2 variants. Treatment indicated: roughly 19 received Ad26.COV2.S at low or high dose, single or two shots; 5 received placebo; per-sample allocation not given. Day 63 after the first vaccine or placebo injection was the time point for sampling. Clones were read by immunoSEQ multiplex PCR, and TCRdb kept only the in-frame ones, dropping some. The sample gives 400,000 or so clones, roughly nine tenths of which show up once; about 3.6% is in the top ten. The sample was peripheral blood, taken in a trial of Ad26.COV2.S vaccine versus placebo. These receptors came from a person aged 18-60 years who received the Ad26.COV2.S COVID-19 vaccine or a placebo.

This clone was observed a handful of times. V gene TRBV15 combines with J gene TRBJ1-3; the D gene is possibly TRBD1 (5 bases). Trimming took 1 base from V and 0 from J, leaving 10 bases between them. There are 16 residues in the CDR3. The V gene's germline CDR1 is LNHNV and CDR2 YYDKDF (reference sequence). The CDR3 protein is CATSRGGVSSGNTIYF. The CDR3 DNA is TGTGCCACCAGCAGAGGAGGGGTTTCCTCTGGAAACACCATATATTTT.

This rearrangement joins TRBV7-2 to TRBJ1-1, with no clear D. V was clipped by 3 bases and J by 1 base, with 12 bases between them. Germline V gives CDR1 SGHTA, CDR2 FQGNSA. The CDR3 extends over 15 amino acids. CDR3 coding DNA: TGTGCCAGCAGCTTCCTCGCTCTCGAGAACACTGAAGCTTTCTTT. It specifies CASSFLALENTEAFF.

This chain connects TRBV29-1 to TRBJ1-1, with D uncertain. Trimming pared 2 bases from V and 5 bases from J, leaving 12 bases between. CDR1 SQVTM and CDR2 ANQGSEA come from the germline V gene. There are 13 residues in the CDR3. The CDR3, as DNA: TGCAGCGTTGAATCCGGGGATCGGACTGAAGCTTTCTTT. As protein: CSVESGDRTEAFF.

The rearrangement links TRBV29-1 to TRBJ2-1, with D possibly TRBD1 on 6 matching bases. Trimming cost V 7 bases and J 6 bases, with 16 bases left between them. This CDR3 has 13 amino acids. Per germline, CDR1 SQVTM and CDR2 ANQGSEA. The CDR3 is CSEQGSLGNEQFF. The CDR3 DNA follows: TGCAGCGAGCAGGGGAGTTTAGGCAATGAGCAGTTCTTC.

The genes are TRBV5-4 and TRBJ1-4, with D perhaps matching TRBD1 (6 bases). The CDR3 contains 16 residues. The V end lost 4 bases, the J end lost 3 bases, and 16 bases lay between the germline ends. In germline, CDR1 is SGHNT, CDR2 YYREEE (reference sequence). CDR3 in DNA: TGTGCCAGCAGCCGGGGAACAGGGCCGTCTAATGAAAAACTGTTTTTT. Residues: CASSRGTGPSNEKLFF.

The chain carries TRBV4-1 and TRBJ2-1, with 10 bases aligning to TRBD2. The J segment lost 7 bases and the V segment lost 1 base, leaving 7 bases of the junction unmatched. Looked up from germline, CDR1 is MGHRA and CDR2 is YSYEKL. This CDR3 spans 16 amino acids. The CDR3 protein is CASSQVFERGGNEQFF. The CDR3 DNA is TGCGCCAGCAGCCAAGTCTTCGAGCGGGGGGGAAATGAGCAGTTCTTC.

This clone appeared a single time. The chain has TRBV5-1 and TRBJ2-2, with a possible D match to TRBD2 (7 bases). Trimming stripped 0 bases from V and 6 bases from J, with 9 bases between. Germline assignment: CDR1 SGHRS and CDR2 YFSETQ. CDR3 length equals 14 residues. CDR3 region: CASSLAGGPGELFF. The CDR3 coding sequence is TGCGCCAGCAGCTTGGCCGGGGGGCCCGGGGAGCTGTTTTTT.

V usage is TRBV18 and J usage is TRBJ2-1, with 9 nucleotides matching TRBD2. The CDR3 runs 14 residues. Germline V gene lookup returns CDR1 KGHSH and CDR2 LQKENI. V dropped 3 bases and J dropped 5; count of bases not matched to a gene: 2. CDR3 protein: CASSPLAGNNEQFF. The CDR3 DNA sequence: TGTGCCAGCTCACCTCTAGCGGGGAACAATGAGCAGTTCTTC.

This chain uses TRBV7-9 with TRBJ2-6; D might be TRBD2 (6 bases). Germline lookup yields CDR1 SEHNR and CDR2 FQNEAQ (reference sequence). V shed 2 bases and J shed 2 bases, with 10 bases lying between them. CDR3 size: 16 residues. CDR3 amino acids: CASSLPGLTGANVLTF. The CDR3 DNA sequence: TGTGCCAGCAGCTTACCCGGACTAACTGGGGCCAACGTCCTGACTTTC.

The chain carries TRBV4-3 and TRBJ1-3; the D gene is possibly TRBD1 (5 bases). Germline lookup yields CDR1 LGHNA and CDR2 YSLEER. There are 17 residues in the CDR3. V was shortened by 3 bases and J by 1 base, with 16 bases between the two germline ends. The CDR3 spells CASSHGGTLKSGNTIYF. The CDR3 DNA follows: TGCGCCAGCAGCCACGGCGGGACCTTAAAGTCTGGAAACACCATATATTTT.

The rearrangement links TRBV20-1 to TRBJ2-2; no clear D. The ends were cut back, 3 bases at V and 2 bases at J, with 7 bases in the middle. Per the germline V gene, CDR1 is DFQATT and CDR2 is SNEGSKA (reference sequence). The CDR3 runs 13 residues. In DNA, the CDR3 is TGCAGTGCTAGTTCCCTCAACACCGGGGAGCTGTTTTTT. Translated: CSASSLNTGELFF.

Worth noting for this clone: Within the sample, other DNA sequences also encode this same CDR3. The chain links TRBV2 to TRBJ2-5; D gene ambiguous. V was trimmed by 4 bases and J by 2 bases, leaving 2 bases between them. The CDR3 is made up of 11 amino acids. Germline loops: CDR1 SNHLY, CDR2 FYNNEI. The CDR3 DNA reads as TGTGCCAGCAGTGTTCAAGAGACCCAGTACTTC. Amino acids: CASSVQETQYF.

The chain carries TRBV27 and TRBJ1-5; 7 positions agree with TRBD1. Germline CDR1 reads MNHEY; CDR2 reads SMNVEV (reference sequence). The CDR3 runs to 15 residues. J was trimmed by 0 bases and V by 6 bases; bases with no gene match: 5. Written as DNA, the CDR3 is TGTGCCAGCAGATCAGGGGGGAGTAGCAATCAGCCCCAGCATTTT. It yields the protein CASRSGGSSNQPQHF.

This chain joins TRBV5-1 and TRBJ2-1; the D is unclear. Germline V CDR1 and CDR2: SGHRS, YFSETQ. This CDR3 spans 14 amino acids. The V and J ends lost 2 bases and 3 bases respectively, with 9 bases between them. Here the CDR3 DNA reads TGCGCCAGCAGCTTCGACACCTACTACAATGAGCAGTTCTTC. Amino acids: CASSFDTYYNEQFF.

This clone is a singleton in its sample. V and J are TRBV4-1 and TRBJ1-2; 9 nucleotides match TRBD1. V was clipped by 7 bases and J by 4 bases; unmatched bases: 10. The germline CDR1 and CDR2 sequences are MGHRA and YSYEKL. The CDR3 consists of 15 residues. Here the CDR3 DNA reads TGCGCCAGCAAAAGTCGGGGGACAGGGACCTATGGCTACACCTTC. Translated, it gives CASKSRGTGTYGYTF.

On this clone: In the same sample, other DNA sequences code for this CDR3. The chain combines TRBV25-1 with TRBJ1-3; D is unresolved. The V end lost 4 bases, the J end lost 2 bases, and 0 bases lay between the germline ends. CDR3 length equals 11 residues. Germline V gives CDR1 MGHDK, CDR2 SYGVNS. DNA of the CDR3: TGTGCCAGCAGTGCTGGAAACACCATATATTTT. It codes for CASSAGNTIYF. The complete variable domain, with remaining parts taken from reference TRBV25-1 and TRBJ1-3, reads EADIYQTPRYLVIGTGKKITLECSQTMGHDKMYWYQQDPGMELHLIHYSYGVNSTEKGDLSSESTVSRIRTEHFPLTLESARPSHTSQYLCASSAGNTIYFGEGSWLTVV.

This chain connects TRBV18 to TRBJ1-2; tentative D call: TRBD1 (5 bases). Trimming took 4 bases from V and 4 from J, leaving 10 bases between them. The CDR3 loop spans 13 amino acids. Germline lookup yields CDR1 KGHSH and CDR2 LQKENI. The CDR3 DNA sequence: TGTGCCAGCTCACAACAGGATTCCTATGGCTACACCTTC. Protein sequence: CASSQQDSYGYTF. Based on the CDR3 plus reference TRBV18 and TRBJ1-2, the full variable domain is NAGVMQNPRHLVRRRGQEARLRCSPMKGHSHVYWYRQLPEEGLKFMVYLQKENIIDESGMPKERFSAEFPKEGPSILRIQQVVRGDSAAYFCASSQQDSYGYTFGSGTRLTVV.

The rearrangement uses TRBV4-1 and TRBJ1-4; D is possibly TRBD1 (5 bases). Between the trimmed V and J ends, which lost 0 bases and 5 bases, there was a span of 10 bases. The CDR3 length is 15 residues. CDR1 and CDR2 (germline): MGHRA, YSYEKL. For the CDR3, the DNA is TGCGCCAGCAGCCAAGAGCAGGGAAAGAATGAAAAACTGTTTTTT. Its translation is CASSQEQGKNEKLFF.

The J gene is TRBJ2-2, the V gene TRBV5-4; possibly TRBD1 for D (6 bases). In germline, CDR1 is SGHNT, CDR2 YYREEE (reference sequence). This CDR3 is 15 amino acids long. V was pared by 0 bases and J by 3 bases, with 9 bases between. The DNA for the CDR3 is TGTGCCAGCAGCTTGGAAGGACAGTACACCGGGGAGCTGTTTTTT. Translating it yields CASSLEGQYTGELFF.

This chain joins TRBV11-2 and TRBJ2-6; D remains ambiguous. Germline V gene data show CDR1 as SGHAT and CDR2 as FQNNGV. Trimming took off 5 bases at V and 2 bases at J, with 10 bases between the two ends. There are 15 residues in the CDR3. The CDR3 coding sequence is TGTGCCAGCAGCCAGGCAGGAGCTGGGGCCAACGTCCTGACTTTC. Encoded protein: CASSQAGAGANVLTF.

This chain joins TRBV7-2 and TRBJ1-2; D is perhaps TRBD1 (6 bases). This CDR3 has 16 amino acids. Looked up from germline, CDR1 is SGHTA and CDR2 is FQGNSA. V was trimmed by 0 bases and J by 7 bases, leaving 18 bases between them. For the CDR3, the DNA is TGTGCCAGCAGCTTAGCGGCGGCGGGGGCGCTAGGTGGCTACACCTTC. Its protein product is CASSLAAAGALGGYTF.

As for this clone: The sample contains more than one DNA sequence encoding this CDR3. This sequence joins TRBV3-1 (or the pseudogene TRBV3-2) and TRBJ2-2, with unresolved D. Trimming removed 4 bases from V and 5 bases from J, with 5 bases in between. The CDR3 extends over 12 amino acids. In germline, CDR1 is LGHDT, CDR2 YNNKEL (reference sequence). The CDR3, as DNA: TGTGCCAGCAGCCTCCTTACCGGGGAGCTGTTTTTT. Protein product: CASSLLTGELFF.

V usage is TRBV11-2 and J usage is TRBJ2-7, with 8 bases matching TRBD1. V trimming: 5 bases; J trimming: 0 bases; junction bases outside the gene matches: 3. Germline assignment: CDR1 SGHAT and CDR2 FQNNGV. The length of the CDR3 is 14 residues. The CDR3 bases are TGTGCCAGCAGCACCGGGACAGGCTCCTACGAGCAGTACTTC. Encoded protein: CASSTGTGSYEQYF.

This chain joins TRBV9 and TRBJ2-2; 12 bases are shared with TRBD2. From germline, CDR1 is SGDLS and CDR2 YYNGEE. The CDR3 has 16 residues. Trimming at V came to 3 bases and at J to 4 bases, leaving 4 bases not matched to a gene. Here the CDR3 DNA reads TGTGCCAGCAGCGGCCTAGCGGGGGGGCCCACCGGGGAGCTGTTTTTT. Protein: CASSGLAGGPTGELFF. Using reference TRBV9 and TRBJ2-2 for the parts outside the CDR3, the full variable domain is DSGVTQTPKHLITATGQRVTLRCSPRSGDLSVYWYQQSLDQGLQFLIQYYNGEERAKGNILERFSAQQFPDLHSELNLSSLELGDSALYFCASSGLAGGPTGELFFGEGSRLTVL.

The V gene is TRBV27, the J gene TRBJ2-1, with D possibly TRBD1 on 6 matching bases. The CDR3 is 16 amino acids. Per germline, CDR1 MNHEY and CDR2 SMNVEV (reference sequence). Between the trimmed V and J ends, which lost 5 bases and 4 bases, there was a span of 18 bases. The CDR3 nucleotides are TGTGCCAGCAGTCGACTGACAGGTGGGGGTTACAATGAGCAGTTCTTC. Its protein product is CASSRLTGGGYNEQFF.

V gene TRBV19 combines with J gene TRBJ1-4; D is unclear. This CDR3 region has 15 residues. Germline values: CDR1 LNHDA, CDR2 SQIVND (reference sequence). Trimming pared 5 bases from V and 3 bases from J, leaving 13 bases between. The CDR3 reads CASSPMTGSNEKLFF. In DNA form, the CDR3 reads TGTGCCAGTAGTCCGATGACGGGCTCTAATGAAAAACTGTTTTTT.

The rearrangement joins TRBV4-1 to TRBJ2-2; 7 bases align to TRBD1. V lost 6 bases and J lost 7; bases outside the gene matches: 14. Looked up from germline, CDR1 is MGHRA and CDR2 is YSYEKL. The CDR3 has 16 amino acids. CDR3 nucleotides: TGCGCCAGCAGTTCCGGGCCGACAGGGAGTATCGGGGAGCTGTTTTTT. Translation gives CASSSGPTGSIGELFF.

The chain carries TRBV14 and TRBJ2-7; weak D call: TRBD2 (5 bases). Trimming cost V 0 bases and J 2 bases, with 8 bases left between them. The CDR3 has 14 amino acids. Germline V gives CDR1 SGHDN, CDR2 FVKESK. For the CDR3, the DNA is TGTGCCAGCAGCCAAGAAAGCGGTACCTACGAGCAGTACTTC. Its translation: CASSQESGTYEQYF.

The chain has TRBV19 and TRBJ1-2, with a weak D call TRBD1 (6 bases). The CDR3 covers 15 residues. Per the germline V gene, CDR1 is LNHDA and CDR2 is SQIVND (reference sequence). V lost 8 bases, J lost 4 bases, and 20 bases lay in between. CDR3 DNA sequence: TGTGCCAGTGGCAGGGGACGCTCGACCTTCTATGGCTACACCTTC. As protein: CASGRGRSTFYGYTF.

V usage is TRBV7-2 and J usage is TRBJ1-5, with a possible D match to TRBD1 (5 bases). V dropped 1 base and J dropped 6 bases, with 13 bases sitting between them. The CDR3 consists of 15 residues. Germline V gene data show CDR1 as SGHTA and CDR2 as FQGNSA. The CDR3 nucleotides read TGTGCCAGCAGCTTAGTGACGCGGCAGGGTCAGCCCCAGCATTTT. This sequence encodes CASSLVTRQGQPQHF.

This clone was counted at least ten times. The gene calls are TRBV2 and TRBJ2-7; D is possibly TRBD1 (5 bases). The V and J ends lost 2 bases and 4 bases respectively, with 21 bases between them. Looked up from germline, CDR1 is SNHLY and CDR2 is FYNNEI. The CDR3 covers 17 residues. The CDR3 reads CASSEMGWGTTEYEQYF. The DNA for the CDR3 is TGTGCCAGCAGTGAAATGGGGTGGGGCACCACTGAATACGAGCAGTACTTC.